Listed below are T cell receptor beta chains from one sample, sequenced in a study of T-cell reconstitution after alpha-beta-depleted transplantation in children. One entry per CDR3 protein, called by TCRdb with MiXCR from the PCR reads. The profile shows 100,000 or so distinct CDR3 sequences, under 7% of them singletons. The material was PBMCs, mostly from graft donor cells, obtained 60 days after TCRalphabeta/CD19-depleted stem cell transplant. The receptors were sampled from a female patient aged 2-10 years who had a stem cell transplant for Fanconi anemia, so the T cells may come from the graft donor. Each CDR3 is given with its conserved first and last residue. Each record gives: V gene, J gene, clone size, D gene, CDR3 DNA, CDR3 protein. A D gene is named only where the DNA matches it firmly. Not all rows give a size; the values are once, few, many and, for expanded clones, a class.

>TRBV29-1|TRBJ2-3|many|TRBD2
TGCAGCGTTGAACGGACTAGCGGGGATCTTAGGGATACGCAGTATTTT
CSVERTSGDLRDTQYF
>TRBV3-1|TRBJ2-7|many|.
TGTGCCAGCAGCCAAGATCTGGAGGGGGGAAGCGAGCAGTACTTC
CASSQDLEGGSEQYF
>TRBV7-3|TRBJ2-1|few|TRBD2
TGTGCCAGCAGCTCATACGGACTAGCGGGATGGGAAGACAATGAGCAGTTCTTC
CASSSYGLAGWEDNEQFF
>TRBV2|TRBJ2-1|.|TRBD2
TGTGCCAGCAGTGGGACTAGTTTCTACAATGAGCAGTTCTTC
CASSGTSFYNEQFF
>TRBV20-1|TRBJ2-7|.|TRBD2
TGCAGTGCTCCCGGACTAGCGGGGGGGAACAATCGGGGGAACGAGCAGTACTTC
CSAPGLAGGNNRGNEQYF
>TRBV27|TRBJ2-2|many|.
TGTGCCAGCAGTCCCCACACCGGGGAGCTGTTTTTT
CASSPHTGELFF
>TRBV5-1|TRBJ2-2|many|TRBD2
TGCGCCAGCGAAGCTAGCGGGGCGAACACCGGGGAGCTGTTTTTT
CASEASGANTGELFF
>TRBV9|TRBJ2-7|.|TRBD2
TGTGCCAGCAGCGCGGGACTAGGTACCTACGAGCAGTACTTC
CASSAGLGTYEQYF
>TRBV3-1|TRBJ2-1|.|.
TGTACCTTCAGCCATGAGACAGGCTCCTACAATGAGCAGTTCTTC
CTFSHETGSYNEQFF
>TRBV18|TRBJ2-7|.|.
TGTGCCAGCTCACCACAATTGACAGGTGATACCTACGAGCAGTACTTC
CASSPQLTGDTYEQYF
>TRBV2|TRBJ2-1|.|TRBD2
TGTGCCAGCAGTGTCGAACTAGCGGGGGGTAATGAGCAGTTCTTC
CASSVELAGGNEQFF
>TRBV12-3/TRBV12-4|TRBJ1-2|many|.
TGTGCCAGCAGGGCGGGTACTGTCCTTGGCTACACCTTC
CASRAGTVLGYTF
>TRBV18|TRBJ2-5|.|.
TGTGCCAGCTCACCAAGTGCGACCCAGTACTTC
CASSPSATQYF
>TRBV20-1|TRBJ2-3|.|.
TGCAGTGCTAGAGGATGGGGGAGCACAGATACGCAGTATTTT
CSARGWGSTDTQYF
>TRBV29-1|TRBJ2-1|many|TRBD2
TGCAGCGTTAACTCCCTTACTCCCTTTAGCGGGAGGGTCGGCAATGAGCAGTTCTTC
CSVNSLTPFSGRVGNEQFF
>TRBV15|TRBJ1-1|.|.
TGTGCCACCAGCAGAGAACAGGACGGCACTGAAGCTTTCTTT
CATSREQDGTEAFF
>TRBV7-8|TRBJ1-1|few|.
TGTGCCAGCAGCAGGCGACTCGCCGGGACCTCCTTCTCCAACACTGAAGCTTTCTTT
CASSRRLAGTSFSNTEAFF
>TRBV25-1|TRBJ2-1|many|.
TGTGCCAGCAGTGAGGTGGGTTCCGGGACCATTAACAATGAGCAGTTCTTC
CASSEVGSGTINNEQFF
>TRBV12-3/TRBV12-4|TRBJ2-5|.|TRBD2
TGTGCCAGCAGTTTTAAGGGACTACTGTACCAAGAGACCCAGTACTTC
CASSFKGLLYQETQYF
>TRBV2|TRBJ2-5|.|.
TGTGCCAGCATCCGGGACGTTCGAGAGACCCAGTACTTC
CASIRDVRETQYF
>TRBV28|TRBJ1-1|many|TRBD1
TGTGCCAGCAGTTCCTGGATTAGGACAGGGCCAAACATGAACACTGAAGCTTTCTTT
CASSSWIRTGPNMNTEAFF
>TRBV5-1|TRBJ2-1|.|.
TGCGCCAGCAGTGGGCTCAACTACAATGAGCAGTTCTTC
CASSGLNYNEQFF
>TRBV13|TRBJ2-5|.|TRBD1
TGTGCCAGCAGCCCCCAGGACAGGGTCCAAGAGACCCAGTACTTC
CASSPQDRVQETQYF
>TRBV28|TRBJ2-7|many|TRBD1
TGTGCCAGCAGCCCAGACAGGGTTAGGGTCTCCTACGAGCAGTACTTC
CASSPDRVRVSYEQYF
>TRBV6-1|TRBJ2-2|few|TRBD2
TGTGCCAGCAGTGGGACTAGCGGGGGTGTAAACACCGGGGAGCTGTTTTTT
CASSGTSGGVNTGELFF
>TRBV25-1|TRBJ2-1|.|.
TGTGCCAGTATGGCATGGGGGAAGAATGAGCAGTTCTTC
CASMAWGKNEQFF
>TRBV7-2|TRBJ2-1|.|TRBD2
TGTGCCAGCAGCTTAGCCCGCTCGCGCGGGGGGTCTTTCTACAATGAGCAGTTCTTC
CASSLARSRGGSFYNEQFF
>TRBV12-3/TRBV12-4|TRBJ2-7|many|TRBD1
TGTGCCAGCAGTCCCGGACAGGGAGATTACTACGAGCAGTACTTC
CASSPGQGDYYEQYF
>TRBV12-3/TRBV12-4|TRBJ2-7|few|TRBD2
TGTGCCAGCAGTTTTAAGCCTAGCGGGGCCTACGAGCAGTACTTC
CASSFKPSGAYEQYF
>TRBV12-3/TRBV12-4|TRBJ2-1|many|TRBD1
TGTGCCAGCAGCCGGACAGGGGAACTTGACAATGAGCAGTTCTTC
CASSRTGELDNEQFF
>TRBV18|TRBJ1-4|.|.
TGTGCCAGCTCACCGGGACAAAATGAAAAACTGTTTTTT
CASSPGQNEKLFF
>TRBV19|TRBJ2-3|.|TRBD2
TGTGCCAGTAGTATAAACCAGCGGGGCCGCACAGATACGCAGTATTTT
CASSINQRGRTDTQYF
>TRBV7-9|TRBJ2-7|many|.
TGTGCCAGCAGCTTGACTACCAGATCCTACGAGCAGTACTTC
CASSLTTRSYEQYF
>TRBV12-3/TRBV12-4|TRBJ1-5|many|TRBD1
TGTGCCAGCAGTTTAGTCGACAGGGGGAAGCCCCAGCATTTT
CASSLVDRGKPQHF
>TRBV5-1|TRBJ2-1|many|.
TGCGCCAGTTGCTGGGACACGAGCTCCTACAATGAGCAGTTCTTC
CASCWDTSSYNEQFF
>TRBV10-3|TRBJ2-7|many|TRBD2
TGTGCCATCAGCCGCCATACTACTAGCGGGATAAGCGAGCAGTACTTC
CAISRHTTSGISEQYF
>TRBV7-8|TRBJ2-5|few|.
TGTGCCAGCAGTTGGCCGGGACAAAGGGAGACCCAGTACTTC
CASSWPGQRETQYF
>TRBV15|TRBJ2-3|.|.
TGTGCCACCAGCAGAGATGGATTGTCCACAGATACGCAGTATTTT
CATSRDGLSTDTQYF
>TRBV5-6|TRBJ2-2|many|TRBD1
TGTGCCAGCAGCGTACAGGGGGCCTCCGGGGAGCTGTTTTTT
CASSVQGASGELFF
>TRBV12-3/TRBV12-4|TRBJ2-1|many|TRBD2
TGTGCCAGCAGTCCCACGGGCGGGGGAGGGTCCTACAATGAGCAGTTCTTC
CASSPTGGGGSYNEQFF
>TRBV28|TRBJ1-1|.|.
TGTGCCAGCAGTATCAGAACCGGTGCAGCTTTCTTT
CASSIRTGAAFF
>TRBV30|TRBJ1-2|few|.
TGTGCCTGGATGGGGGTCTCTAACTATGGCTACACCTTC
CAWMGVSNYGYTF
>TRBV27|TRBJ2-3|many|.
TGTGCCAGCAGAGGATGGACACCAGATACGCAGTATTTT
CASRGWTPDTQYF
>TRBV29-1|TRBJ2-2|many|.
TGCAGCGTTGAAGGCCCCTCCAGCAGGAACACCGGGGAGCTGTTTTTT
CSVEGPSSRNTGELFF
>TRBV7-8|TRBJ2-7|.|.
TGTGCCAGCAGCCCCAGCGGCCCGAACGTTGGGTCCTACGAGCAGTACTTC
CASSPSGPNVGSYEQYF
>TRBV14|TRBJ2-3|many|TRBD2
TGTGCCAGCAGCCCGCTAGCGGGAGGGCCGGATACGCAGTATTTT
CASSPLAGGPDTQYF
>TRBV11-2|TRBJ2-1|many|.
TGTGCCAGCAGCTTAGATCGTGGGGATGAGCAGTTCTTC
CASSLDRGDEQFF
>TRBV18|TRBJ2-3|few|.
TGTGCCAGCTCACGCGGCAGAGTCGCGCCGAGCACAGATACGCAGTATTTT
CASSRGRVAPSTDTQYF
>TRBV6-1|TRBJ2-3|.|.
TGTGCCAGCAGTGATCCGGCTAGCGCTCGATGGGGAGATACGCAGTATTTT
CASSDPASARWGDTQYF
>TRBV5-6|TRBJ2-7|few|.
TGTGCCAGCAGCCTTGCGGGACACACCTACGAGCAGTACTTC
CASSLAGHTYEQYF
>TRBV28|TRBJ1-2|many|.
TGTGCCAGCAGTTTATCTGCAGGTATCAACTATGGCTACACCTTC
CASSLSAGINYGYTF
>TRBV20-1|TRBJ2-5|few|TRBD2
TGCAGTGCTACCCAGACTAGCGGGGAAGAGACCCAGTACTTC
CSATQTSGEETQYF
>TRBV6-5|TRBJ2-3|many|TRBD2
TGTGCCAGCAGTTATCTGCGGGGGACAGATACGCAGTATTTT
CASSYLRGTDTQYF
>TRBV13|TRBJ2-1|few|TRBD2
TGTGCCAGCAGCCATAGCGGGGGTTTGTACAATGAGCAGTTCTTC
CASSHSGGLYNEQFF
>TRBV12-3/TRBV12-4|TRBJ1-1|many|.
TGTGCCAGCAGCCGCCAAACTGAAGCTTTCTTT
CASSRQTEAFF
>TRBV7-3|TRBJ2-2|few|.
TGTGCCAGCAGCTCGACGACCAGCACCGGGGAGCTGTTTTTT
CASSSTTSTGELFF
>TRBV30|TRBJ2-7|few|TRBD2
TGTGCCTGGGGGGACTACTCCTACGAGCAGTACTTC
CAWGDYSYEQYF
>TRBV4-1|TRBJ2-1|many|.
TGCGCCAGCAGCCCCAAGGACAGTCCAGACTACAATGAGCAGTTCTTC
CASSPKDSPDYNEQFF
>TRBV9|TRBJ2-7|.|.
TGTGCCAGCAGCGCCCTGGGGGCGGGACCCTACGAGCAGTACTTC
CASSALGAGPYEQYF
>TRBV7-2|TRBJ2-7|many|.
TGTGCCAGCAGCTTAGTTTCGGCGCTTGACTACGAGCAGTACTTC
CASSLVSALDYEQYF